The 10 T cell receptor beta chains below all came from one sample that was sequenced in a study of blood T cell repertoires in COVID-19. Sequenced by immunoSEQ multiplex PCR; TCRdb stores in-frame clones only, minus some. The sample contains under 250,000 clones, roughly 85% of which appear only once. The sequencing sample was made of peripheral blood. These receptors came from a man aged 45-65 years with COVID-19, enrolled during active disease.

V gene TRBV5-8 combines with J gene TRBJ2-1, with a tentative D call TRBD2 (5 bases). Germline CDR1 is SGHTS and CDR2 is YDEGEE. The CDR3 totals 13 residues. The V end was cut by 2 bases, the J end by 3 bases, with 6 bases between. The CDR3 protein is CASSFGLYNEQFF. The CDR3 region has the DNA TGTGCCAGCAGCTTTGGACTCTACAATGAGCAGTTCTTC.

The chain employs TRBV11-3 and TRBJ2-2; 9 bases line up with TRBD1. This CDR3 is 20 amino acids long. V shed 7 bases, J shed 5 bases, and the junction held 23 bases outside the gene matches. Looked up from germline, CDR1 is SGHNT and CDR2 is YENEEA. The CDR3 DNA reads TGTGCCAGCAAAACCCCAGTCCCCACCTCCGGACAGGGGTGTACCGGGGAGCTGTTTTTT. This gives the protein CASKTPVPTSGQGCTGELFF. Combining the CDR3 with reference TRBV11-3 and TRBJ2-2 gives the whole variable domain EAGVVQSPRYKIIEKKQPVAFWCNPISGHNTLYWYLQNLGQGPELLIRYENEEAVDDSQLPKDRFSAERLKGVDSTLKIQPAELGDSAVYLCASKTPVPTSGQGCTGELFFGEGSRLTVL.

V gene TRBV10-3 combines with J gene TRBJ1-2; D gene ambiguous. The CDR3 extends over 12 amino acids. Trimming left V 0 bases short and J 7 bases short, with 6 bases between. Germline CDR1 ENHRY, CDR2 SYGVKD. CDR3 bases: TGTGCCATCAGTGAGTCCCAGGTTGGCTACACCTTC. This gives the protein CAISESQVGYTF.

The genes are TRBV4-2 and TRBJ2-5; TRBD2 aligns across 12 bases. The V segment lost 3 bases and the J segment 1 base; nucleotides outside the gene matches: 9. Per the germline V gene, CDR1 is LGHNA and CDR2 is YNFKEQ. This CDR3 has 18 amino acids. The CDR3 nucleotides are TGTGCCAGCAGCCAGATGGCTAGCGGGGGGGCCGGCCAAGAGACCCAGTACTTC. It specifies CASSQMASGGAGQETQYF.

The rearrangement links TRBV6-1 to TRBJ2-7; TRBD1 matches 10 bases. Losses at the gene ends were 4 bases for V and 9 bases for J; bases not matched to a gene: 15. Germline CDR1 and CDR2: MNHNS and SASEGT. The CDR3 consists of 16 residues. The CDR3 sequence is CASSASYGTGELGQYF. The CDR3 region has the DNA TGTGCCAGCAGTGCCTCGTACGGGACAGGGGAATTAGGGCAGTACTTC.

This clone was found once. This chain joins TRBV19 and TRBJ1-5; unclear D gene. Deletions cut 1 base from V and 4 bases from J, with 5 bases between. The CDR3 is 13 amino acids. Per germline, CDR1 LNHDA and CDR2 SQIVND (reference sequence). In DNA, the CDR3 is TGTGCCAGTAGTATAGCAACAAATCAGCCCCAGCATTTT. This gives the protein CASSIATNQPQHF.

This clone occurred a few times. The chain joins TRBV6-5 to TRBJ1-4, with TRBD1 identical over 7 bases. The CDR3 totals 13 residues. Germline-derived CDR1 and CDR2 are MNHEY and SVGAGI. V was pared by 6 bases and J by 9 bases, with 7 bases of the junction left unmatched. The CDR3 here is CASSAGTAQKLFF. In DNA, the CDR3 is TGTGCCAGCAGCGCCGGGACAGCCCAAAAACTGTTTTTT.

This chain uses TRBV7-9 with TRBJ1-6, with TRBD1 as a possible D gene (5 bases). In germline, CDR1 is SEHNR, CDR2 FQNEAQ (reference sequence). CDR3 length: 15 residues. Trimming removed 1 base from V and 3 bases from J, with 7 bases in between. The CDR3 bases are TGTGCCAGCAGCTTAGAGACAGTCTATAATTCACCCCTCCACTTT. Its protein is CASSLETVYNSPLHF. The full variable domain, completed using reference TRBV7-9 and TRBJ1-6, is DTGVSQNPRHKITKRGQNVTFRCDPISEHNRLYWYRQTLGQGPEFLTYFQNEAQLEKSRLLSDRFSAERPKGSFSTLEIQRTEQGDSAMYLCASSLETVYNSPLHFGNGTRLTVT.

The chain has TRBV14 and TRBJ2-3; 12 bases match TRBD2. The V gene end was trimmed by 4 bases and the J gene end by 0 bases; junction bases not matched to a gene: 2. CDR1 is SGHDN, CDR2 FVKESK, per germline. The CDR3 consists of 16 residues. CDR3 amino acids: CASSPGTSGSTDTQYF. In DNA form, the CDR3 reads TGTGCCAGCAGCCCGGGGACTAGCGGGAGCACAGATACGCAGTATTTT. Drawing the rest from reference TRBV14 and TRBJ2-3, the complete variable domain is EAGVTQFPSHSVIEKGQTVTLRCDPISGHDNLYWYRRVMGKEIKFLLHFVKESKQDESGMPNNRFLAERTGGTYSTLKVQPAELEDSGVYFCASSPGTSGSTDTQYFGPGTRLTVL.

The chain has TRBV6-1 and TRBJ2-1; D is possibly TRBD2 (6 bases). Trimming took off 4 bases at V and 5 bases at J, with 18 bases between the two ends. The CDR3 contains 16 residues. The V gene's germline CDR1 is MNHNS and CDR2 SASEGT. CDR3 protein: CASSVFETRPHNEQFF. The CDR3 DNA reads TGTGCCAGCAGTGTTTTTGAGACTAGGCCCCACAATGAGCAGTTCTTC.